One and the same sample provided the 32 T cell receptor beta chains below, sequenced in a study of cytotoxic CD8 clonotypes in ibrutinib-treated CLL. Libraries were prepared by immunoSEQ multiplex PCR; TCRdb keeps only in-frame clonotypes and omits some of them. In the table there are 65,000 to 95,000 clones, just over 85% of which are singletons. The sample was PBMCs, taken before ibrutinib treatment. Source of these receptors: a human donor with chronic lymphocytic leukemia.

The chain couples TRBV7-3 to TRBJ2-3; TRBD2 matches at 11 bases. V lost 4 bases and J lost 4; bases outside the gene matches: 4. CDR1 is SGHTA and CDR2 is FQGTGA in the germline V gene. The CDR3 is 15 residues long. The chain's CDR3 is CASSSLAGGPDTQYF. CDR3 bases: TGTGCCAGCAGCTCCTTAGCGGGAGGGCCAGATACGCAGTATTTT.

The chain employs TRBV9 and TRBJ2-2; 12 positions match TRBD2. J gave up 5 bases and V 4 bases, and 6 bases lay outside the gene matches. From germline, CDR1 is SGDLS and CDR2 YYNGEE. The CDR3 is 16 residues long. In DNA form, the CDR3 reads TGTGCCAGCAGCACCCGACTAGCGGGAGCTACCGGGGAGCTGTTTTTT. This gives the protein CASSTRLAGATGELFF.

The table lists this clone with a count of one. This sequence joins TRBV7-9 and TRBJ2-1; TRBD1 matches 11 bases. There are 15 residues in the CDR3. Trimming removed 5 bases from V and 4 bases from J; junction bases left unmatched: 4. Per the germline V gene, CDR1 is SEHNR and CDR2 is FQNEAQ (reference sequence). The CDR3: CASSTGTGGYNEQFF. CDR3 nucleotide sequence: TGTGCCAGCAGCACGGGGACAGGGGGGTACAATGAGCAGTTCTTC.

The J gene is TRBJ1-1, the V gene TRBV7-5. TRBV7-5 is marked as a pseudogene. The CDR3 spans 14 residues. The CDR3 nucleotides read TGTGTCAGAAGACTTCACCACCTGAACACTGAAGCTTTCTTT. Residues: CVRRLHHLNTEAFF.

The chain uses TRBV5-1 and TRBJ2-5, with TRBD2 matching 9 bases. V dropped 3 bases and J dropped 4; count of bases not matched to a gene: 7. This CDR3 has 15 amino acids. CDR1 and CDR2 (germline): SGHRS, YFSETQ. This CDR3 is CASSSLAGWVETQYF. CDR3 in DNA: TGCGCCAGCAGCTCCCTAGCGGGATGGGTAGAGACCCAGTACTTC.

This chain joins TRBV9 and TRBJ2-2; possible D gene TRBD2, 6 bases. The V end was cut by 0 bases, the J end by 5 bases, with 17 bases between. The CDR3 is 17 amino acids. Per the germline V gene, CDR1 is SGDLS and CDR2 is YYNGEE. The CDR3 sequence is CASSVVPRGTSTGELFF. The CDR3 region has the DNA TGTGCCAGCAGCGTAGTTCCCCGGGGGACCAGTACCGGGGAGCTGTTTTTT.

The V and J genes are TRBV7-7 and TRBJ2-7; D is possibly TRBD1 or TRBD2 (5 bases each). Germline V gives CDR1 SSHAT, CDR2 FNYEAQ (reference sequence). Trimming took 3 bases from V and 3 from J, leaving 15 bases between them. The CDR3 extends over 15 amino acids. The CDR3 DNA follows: TGTGCCAGCAGCTTTTCCCGGGACGGGTTCTACGAGCAGTACTTC. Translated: CASSFSRDGFYEQYF.

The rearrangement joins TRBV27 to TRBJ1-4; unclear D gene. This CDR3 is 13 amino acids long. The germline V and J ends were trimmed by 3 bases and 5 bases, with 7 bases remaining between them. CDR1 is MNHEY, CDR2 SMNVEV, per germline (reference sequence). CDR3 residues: CASSFWANEKLFF. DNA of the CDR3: TGTGCCAGCAGTTTTTGGGCCAATGAAAAACTGTTTTTT. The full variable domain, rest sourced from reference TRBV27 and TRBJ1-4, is EAQVTQNPRYLITVTGKKLTVTCSQNMNHEYMSWYRQDPGLGLRQIYYSMNVEVTDKGDVPEGYKVSRKEKRNFPLILESPSPNQTSLYFCASSFWANEKLFFGSGTQLSVL.

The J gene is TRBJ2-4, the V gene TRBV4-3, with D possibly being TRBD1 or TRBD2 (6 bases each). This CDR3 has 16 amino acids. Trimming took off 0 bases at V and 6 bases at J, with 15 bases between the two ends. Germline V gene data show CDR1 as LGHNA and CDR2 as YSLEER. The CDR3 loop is CASSQEVGGLRNIQYF. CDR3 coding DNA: TGCGCCAGCAGCCAAGAAGTAGGGGGGCTTCGAAACATTCAGTACTTC.

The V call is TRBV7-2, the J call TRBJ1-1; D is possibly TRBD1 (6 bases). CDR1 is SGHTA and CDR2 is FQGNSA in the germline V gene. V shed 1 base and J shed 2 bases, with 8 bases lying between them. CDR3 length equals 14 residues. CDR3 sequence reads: CASSLGGPNTEAFF. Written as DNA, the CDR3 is TGTGCCAGCAGCTTAGGGGGGCCCAACACTGAAGCTTTCTTT.

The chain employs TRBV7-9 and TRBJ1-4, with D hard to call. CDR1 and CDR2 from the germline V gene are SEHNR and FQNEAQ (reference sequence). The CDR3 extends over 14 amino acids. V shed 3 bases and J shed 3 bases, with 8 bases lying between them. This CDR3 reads CASSFRGSNEKLFF. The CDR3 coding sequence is TGTGCCAGCAGCTTCCGGGGTTCTAATGAAAAACTGTTTTTT.

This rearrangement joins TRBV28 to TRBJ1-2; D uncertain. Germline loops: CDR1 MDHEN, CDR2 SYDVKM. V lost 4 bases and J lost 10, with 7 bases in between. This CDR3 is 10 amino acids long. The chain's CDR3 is CASSSRYYTF. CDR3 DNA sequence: TGTGCCAGCAGTTCCCGATACTACACCTTC.

CDR3 sequence: CASSVRGHSNTEAFF. The CDR3 DNA reads as TGTGCCAGCAGTGTAAGGGGACATAGTAACACTGAAGCTTTCTTT. This chain connects TRBV2 to TRBJ1-1; the D gene is possibly TRBD1 (6 bases). The CDR3 contains 15 residues. The germline CDR1 and CDR2 sequences are SNHLY and FYNNEI. V lost 4 bases and J 2 bases, leaving 14 bases between the germline ends.

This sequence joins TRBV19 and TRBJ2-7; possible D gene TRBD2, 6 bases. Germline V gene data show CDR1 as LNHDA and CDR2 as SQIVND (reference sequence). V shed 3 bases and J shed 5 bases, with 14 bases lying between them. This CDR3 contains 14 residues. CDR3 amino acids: CASSIRGSADEQYF. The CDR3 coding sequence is TGTGCCAGTAGTATTCGGGGGAGTGCTGACGAGCAGTACTTC.

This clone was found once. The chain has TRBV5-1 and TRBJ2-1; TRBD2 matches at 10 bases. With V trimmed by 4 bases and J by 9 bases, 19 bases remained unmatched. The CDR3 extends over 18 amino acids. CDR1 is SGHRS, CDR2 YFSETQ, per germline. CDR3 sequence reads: CASSGHRPTSGQGGEQFF. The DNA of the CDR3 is TGCGCCAGCAGCGGACACCGCCCGACTAGCGGGCAGGGCGGTGAGCAGTTCTTC.

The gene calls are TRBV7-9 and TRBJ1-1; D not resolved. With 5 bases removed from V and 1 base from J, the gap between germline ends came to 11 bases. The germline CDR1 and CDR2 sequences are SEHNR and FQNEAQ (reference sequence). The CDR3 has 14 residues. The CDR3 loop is CASSKPAGNTEAFF. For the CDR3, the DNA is TGTGCCAGCAGCAAACCCGCGGGGAACACTGAAGCTTTCTTT.

Written as DNA, the CDR3 is TGTGCCAGCAGTTTTCAGGGGGCGCGTGATACGCAGTATTTT. Translated: CASSFQGARDTQYF. This sequence joins TRBV27 and TRBJ2-3; TRBD1 aligns across 8 bases. V lost 3 bases to trimming and J lost 6 bases; unmatched junction nucleotides: 5. The CDR3 loop spans 14 amino acids. CDR1 MNHEY and CDR2 SMNVEV come from the germline V gene (reference sequence).

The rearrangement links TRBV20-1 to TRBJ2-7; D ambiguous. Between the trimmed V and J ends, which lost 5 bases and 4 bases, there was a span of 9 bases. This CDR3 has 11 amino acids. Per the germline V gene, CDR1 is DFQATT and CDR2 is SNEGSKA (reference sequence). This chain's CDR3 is CSAPSPYEQYF. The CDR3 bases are TGCAGTGCTCCCAGCCCGTACGAGCAGTACTTC.

The DNA for the CDR3 is TGCGCCAGCAGCTCCGGGACAGTACTTCCCTACGAGCAGTACTTC. Amino acid sequence: CASSSGTVLPYEQYF. The V and J genes are TRBV5-1 and TRBJ2-7, with 7 bases matching TRBD1. Trimming cost V 3 bases and J 2 bases; bases outside gene matches: 8. The CDR3 has 15 residues. Germline loops: CDR1 SGHRS, CDR2 YFSETQ.

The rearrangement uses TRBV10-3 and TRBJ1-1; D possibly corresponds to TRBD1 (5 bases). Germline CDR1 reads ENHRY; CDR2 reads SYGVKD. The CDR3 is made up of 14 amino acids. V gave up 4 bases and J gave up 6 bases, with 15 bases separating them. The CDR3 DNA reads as TGTGCCATCAGTGGTCAGGGTGACTTGGCTGAAGCTTTCTTT. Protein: CAISGQGDLAEAFF.

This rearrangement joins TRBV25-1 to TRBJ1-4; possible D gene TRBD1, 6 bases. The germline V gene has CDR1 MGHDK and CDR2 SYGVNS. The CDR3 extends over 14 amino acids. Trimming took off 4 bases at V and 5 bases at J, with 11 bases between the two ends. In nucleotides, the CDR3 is TGTGCCAGCAGTGGAACACAGGGAAATGAAAAACTGTTTTTT. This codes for CASSGTQGNEKLFF.

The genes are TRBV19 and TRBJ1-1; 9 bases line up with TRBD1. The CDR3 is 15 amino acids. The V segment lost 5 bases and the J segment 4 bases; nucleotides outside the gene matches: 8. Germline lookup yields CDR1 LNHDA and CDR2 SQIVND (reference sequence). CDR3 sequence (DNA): TGTGCCAGTAGTCCCGGGACAGGGTTGATCACTGAAGCTTTCTTT. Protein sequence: CASSPGTGLITEAFF.

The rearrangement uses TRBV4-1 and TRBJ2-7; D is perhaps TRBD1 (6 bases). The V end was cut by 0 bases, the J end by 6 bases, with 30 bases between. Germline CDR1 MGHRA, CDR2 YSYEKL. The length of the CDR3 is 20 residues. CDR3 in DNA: TGCGCCAGCAGCCAAGACACCGGGACATCGAACATCCCCATCCGCATCGAGCAGTACTTC. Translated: CASSQDTGTSNIPIRIEQYF.

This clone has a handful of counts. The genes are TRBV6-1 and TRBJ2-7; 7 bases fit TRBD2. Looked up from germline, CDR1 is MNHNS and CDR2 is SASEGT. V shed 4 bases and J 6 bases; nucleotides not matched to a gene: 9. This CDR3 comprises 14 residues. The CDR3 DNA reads TGTGCCAGCAGTGCGCTAGCGGACCTACGCGAGCAGTACTTC. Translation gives CASSALADLREQYF.

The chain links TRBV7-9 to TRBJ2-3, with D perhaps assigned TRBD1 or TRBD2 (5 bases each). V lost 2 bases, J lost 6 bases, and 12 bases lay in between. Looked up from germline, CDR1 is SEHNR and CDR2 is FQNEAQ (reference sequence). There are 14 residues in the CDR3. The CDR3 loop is CASSLTQGGDTQYF. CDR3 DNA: TGTGCCAGCAGCTTAACGCAGGGCGGGGATACGCAGTATTTT.

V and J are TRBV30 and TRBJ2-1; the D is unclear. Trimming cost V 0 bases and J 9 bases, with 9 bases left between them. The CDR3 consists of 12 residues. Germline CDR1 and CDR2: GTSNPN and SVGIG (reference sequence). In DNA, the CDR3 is TGTGCCTGGAGTGTACGAGGAGTTGAGCAGTTCTTC. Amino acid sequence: CAWSVRGVEQFF.

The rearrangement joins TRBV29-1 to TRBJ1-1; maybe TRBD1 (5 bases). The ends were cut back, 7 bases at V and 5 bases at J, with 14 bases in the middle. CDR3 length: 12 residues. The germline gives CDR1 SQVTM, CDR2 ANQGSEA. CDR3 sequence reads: CSARAGETEAFF. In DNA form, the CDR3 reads TGCAGCGCGCGGGCGGGGGAAACTGAAGCTTTCTTT. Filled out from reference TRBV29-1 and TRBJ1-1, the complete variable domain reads SAVISQKPSRDICQRGTSLTIQCQVDSQVTMMFWYRQQPGQSLTLIATANQGSEATYESGFVIDKFPISRPNLTFSTLTVSNMSPEDSSIYLCSARAGETEAFFGQGTRLTVV.

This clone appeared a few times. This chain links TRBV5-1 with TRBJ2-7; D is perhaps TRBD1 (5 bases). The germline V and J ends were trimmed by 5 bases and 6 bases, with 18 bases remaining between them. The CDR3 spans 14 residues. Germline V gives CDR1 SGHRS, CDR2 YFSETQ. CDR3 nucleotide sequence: TGCGCCAGCAGTCGTGAACAGGCTTACGGCGAGCAGTACTTC. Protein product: CASSREQAYGEQYF.

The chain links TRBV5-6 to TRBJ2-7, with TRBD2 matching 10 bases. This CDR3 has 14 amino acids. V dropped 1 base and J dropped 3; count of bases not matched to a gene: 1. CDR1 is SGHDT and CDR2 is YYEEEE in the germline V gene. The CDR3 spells CASSLPSGSYEQYF. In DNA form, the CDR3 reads TGTGCCAGCAGCTTGCCTAGCGGGAGCTACGAGCAGTACTTC. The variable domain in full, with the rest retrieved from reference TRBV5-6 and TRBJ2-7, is DAGVTQSPTHLIKTRGQQVTLRCSPKSGHDTVSWYQQALGQGPQFIFQYYEEEERQRGNFPDRFSGHQFPNYSSELNVNALLLGDSALYLCASSLPSGSYEQYFGPGTRLTVT.

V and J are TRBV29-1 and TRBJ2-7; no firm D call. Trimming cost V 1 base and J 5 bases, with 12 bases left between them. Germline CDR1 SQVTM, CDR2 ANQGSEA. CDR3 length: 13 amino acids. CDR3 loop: CSVEVVSSHEQYF. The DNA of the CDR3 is TGCAGCGTTGAAGTGGTTAGTTCCCACGAGCAGTACTTC.

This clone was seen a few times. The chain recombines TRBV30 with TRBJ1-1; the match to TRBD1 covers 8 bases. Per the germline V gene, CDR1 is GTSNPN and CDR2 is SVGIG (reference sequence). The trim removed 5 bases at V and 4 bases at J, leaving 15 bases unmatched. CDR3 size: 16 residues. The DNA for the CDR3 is TGTGCCTGGTCGCTCCCAGGGGGCGTGACGGGCACTGAAGCTTTCTTT. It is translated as CAWSLPGGVTGTEAFF.

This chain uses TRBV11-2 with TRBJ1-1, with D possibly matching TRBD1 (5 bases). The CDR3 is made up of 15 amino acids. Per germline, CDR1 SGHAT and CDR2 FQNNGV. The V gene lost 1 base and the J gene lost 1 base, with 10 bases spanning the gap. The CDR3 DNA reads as TGTGCCAGCAGCTTAGCCCGAACAGGGAACACTGAAGCTTTCTTT. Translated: CASSLARTGNTEAFF.